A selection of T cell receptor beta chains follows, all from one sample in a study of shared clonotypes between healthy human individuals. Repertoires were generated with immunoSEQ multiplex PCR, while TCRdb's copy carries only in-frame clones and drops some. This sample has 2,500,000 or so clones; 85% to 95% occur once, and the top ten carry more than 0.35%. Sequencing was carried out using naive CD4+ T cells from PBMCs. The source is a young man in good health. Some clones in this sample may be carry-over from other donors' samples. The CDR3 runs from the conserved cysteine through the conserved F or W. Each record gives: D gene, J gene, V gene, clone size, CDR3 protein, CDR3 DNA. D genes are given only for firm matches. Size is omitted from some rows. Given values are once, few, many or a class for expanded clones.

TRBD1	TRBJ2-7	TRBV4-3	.	CASSQDPRGRFMGYEQYF	TGCGCCAGCAGCCAAGATCCCAGGGGGCGATTCATGGGCTACGAGCAGTACTTC
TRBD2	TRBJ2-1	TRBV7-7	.	CASSSTSGDYNEQFF	TGTGCCAGCAGCTCAACTAGCGGAGACTACAATGAGCAGTTCTTC
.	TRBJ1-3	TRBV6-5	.	CASLKAGGNTIYF	TGTGCCAGCCTAAAGGCAGGTGGAAACACCATATATTTT
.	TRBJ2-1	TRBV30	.	CAWSKSGNEQFF	TGTGCCTGGAGTAAGTCGGGCAATGAGCAGTTCTTC
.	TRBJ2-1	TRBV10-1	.	CASSDDLENEQFF	TGCGCCAGCAGCGATGATCTAGAAAATGAGCAGTTCTTC
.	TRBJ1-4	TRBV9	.	CASSVSRVLREKLFF	TGTGCCAGCAGCGTCTCCAGGGTGCTGAGGGAAAAACTGTTTTTT
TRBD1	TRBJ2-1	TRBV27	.	CASVLYSGGAYNEQFF	TGTGCCAGCGTGTTATATTCAGGGGGAGCCTACAATGAGCAGTTCTTC
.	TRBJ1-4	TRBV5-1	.	CASSLGPGEELFF	TGCGCCAGCAGCTTGGGTCCAGGGGAGGAACTGTTTTTT
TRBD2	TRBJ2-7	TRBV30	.	CAWSAASGIGEQYF	TGTGCCTGGAGTGCGGCTAGCGGGATAGGGGAGCAGTACTTC
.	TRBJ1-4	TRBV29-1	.	CSVHTGTKLFF	TGCAGCGTTCATACAGGGACGAAACTGTTTTTT
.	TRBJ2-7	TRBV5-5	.	CASTSLAGGGNEQYF	TGTGCCAGCACAAGCCTGGCTGGGGGCGGCAACGAGCAGTACTTC
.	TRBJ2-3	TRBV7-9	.	CASSFGGLANFADTQYF	TGTGCCAGCAGCTTTGGGGGGCTAGCGAATTTTGCAGATACGCAGTATTTT
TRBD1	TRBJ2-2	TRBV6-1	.	CASSTGGAGTGELFF	TGTGCCAGCAGTACAGGGGGCGCGGGTACCGGGGAGCTGTTTTTT
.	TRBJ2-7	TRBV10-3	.	CAISDPNVGNYEQYF	TGTGCCATCAGTGACCCGAATGTGGGGAACTACGAGCAGTACTTC
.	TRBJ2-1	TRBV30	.	CAWTPSGEQFF	TGTGCCTGGACCCCCTCCGGTGAGCAGTTCTTC
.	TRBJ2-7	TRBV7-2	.	CASSLDSVYEQYF	TGTGCCAGCAGCTTGGACAGCGTCTACGAGCAGTACTTC
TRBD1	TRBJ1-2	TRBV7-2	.	CASRSGTGDGYTF	TGTGCCAGCAGATCCGGGACAGGGGATGGCTACACCTTC
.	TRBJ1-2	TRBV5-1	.	CASSLKEGRGYTF	TGCGCCAGCAGCTTGAAAGAGGGCCGTGGCTACACCTTC
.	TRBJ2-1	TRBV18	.	CASSSDLRFEQFF	TGTGCCAGCTCATCCGACCTCCGCTTTGAGCAGTTCTTC
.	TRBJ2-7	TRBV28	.	CASSLFWSGSYEQYF	TGTGCCAGCAGTTTATTTTGGTCGGGATCCTACGAGCAGTACTTC
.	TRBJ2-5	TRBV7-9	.	CASSLTETQYF	TGTGCCAGCAGCTTAACGGAGACCCAGTACTTC
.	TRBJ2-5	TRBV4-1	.	CASSQVLRTLQETQYF	TGCGCCAGCAGCCAAGTCCTCAGGACCTTACAAGAGACCCAGTACTTC
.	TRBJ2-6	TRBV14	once	CASSQSSGANVLTF	TGTGCCAGCAGCCAGTCATCCGGGGCCAACGTCCTGACTTTC
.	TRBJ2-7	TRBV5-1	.	CASSSVQGDEQYF	TGCGCCAGCAGCTCCGTGCAGGGAGACGAGCAGTACTTC
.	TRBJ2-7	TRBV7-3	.	CASSLEPTYSYEQYF	TGTGCCAGCAGCCTTGAGCCGACATACTCCTACGAGCAGTACTTC
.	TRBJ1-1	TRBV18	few	CASSLLGDTEAFF	TGTGCCAGCTCTCTCCTCGGGGACACTGAAGCTTTCTTT
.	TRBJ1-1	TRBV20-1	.	CSAPTDTEAFF	TGCAGTGCGCCGACAGACACTGAAGCTTTCTTT
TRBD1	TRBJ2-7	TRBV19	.	CASSIQGAGHEQYF	TGTGCCAGTAGTATACAGGGGGCTGGCCACGAGCAGTACTTC
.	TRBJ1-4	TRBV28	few	CASSLYEKLFF	TGTGCCAGCAGTTTATATGAAAAACTGTTTTTT
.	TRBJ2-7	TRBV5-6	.	CASSSGWAGTYEQYF	TGTGCCAGCAGCTCTGGTTGGGCAGGAACTTACGAGCAGTACTTC
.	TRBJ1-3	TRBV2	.	CASSVGNTIYF	TGTGCCAGCAGTGTTGGAAACACCATATATTTT
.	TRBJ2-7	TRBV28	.	CASSSKPTGTYEQYF	TGTGCCAGCAGTTCGAAACCCACTGGTACCTACGAGCAGTACTTC
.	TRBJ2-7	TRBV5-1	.	CASSFLTGPYEQYF	TGCGCCAGCAGCTTCCTGACAGGCCCCTACGAGCAGTACTTC
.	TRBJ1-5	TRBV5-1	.	CASSPLGGTDQPQHF	TGCGCCAGCAGCCCCCTGGGAGGGACGGATCAGCCCCAGCATTTT
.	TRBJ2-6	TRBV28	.	CASSLLGSGANVLTF	TGTGCCAGCAGTTTATTGGGCTCTGGGGCCAACGTCCTGACTTTC
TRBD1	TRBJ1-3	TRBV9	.	CASSVGGTDSGNTIYF	TGTGCCAGCAGCGTAGGGGGGACAGACTCTGGAAACACCATATATTTT
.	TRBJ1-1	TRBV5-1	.	CASSLVFLNTEAFF	TGCGCCAGCAGCTTGGTCTTTCTGAACACTGAAGCTTTCTTT
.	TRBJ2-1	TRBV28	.	CASTFPDRSNEQFF	TGTGCCAGCACCTTCCCTGACAGGTCCAATGAGCAGTTCTTC
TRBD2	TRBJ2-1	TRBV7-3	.	CASSLIPAGGPGEQFF	TGTGCCAGCAGCTTAATCCCAGCGGGAGGGCCGGGTGAGCAGTTCTTC
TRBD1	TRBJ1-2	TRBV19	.	CASSIGRTGNYGYTF	TGTGCCAGTAGTATAGGTAGGACAGGCAACTATGGCTACACCTTC
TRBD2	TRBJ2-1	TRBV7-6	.	CASSPGLPGGEQFF	TGTGCCAGCAGCCCCGGTTTGCCGGGAGGAGAGCAGTTCTTC
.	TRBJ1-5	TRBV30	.	CAGSRGGANQPQHF	TGTGCCGGGAGTAGGGGGGGGGCCAATCAGCCCCAGCATTTT
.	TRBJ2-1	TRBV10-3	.	CATAGEYNEQFF	TGTGCCACCGCCGGGGAGTACAATGAGCAGTTCTTC
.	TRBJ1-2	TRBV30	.	CAWTPSPGTYGYTF	TGTGCCTGGACCCCGTCTCCCGGCACCTATGGCTACACCTTC
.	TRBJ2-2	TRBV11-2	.	CASSLRTANTGELFF	TGTGCCAGCAGCTTACGGACAGCCAACACCGGGGAGCTGTTTTTT
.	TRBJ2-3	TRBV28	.	CASRGAPADTQYF	TGTGCCAGCAGGGGGGCACCCGCAGATACGCAGTATTTT
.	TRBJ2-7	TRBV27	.	CASSFREAYEQYF	TGTGCCAGCAGTTTTAGGGAAGCCTACGAGCAGTACTTC
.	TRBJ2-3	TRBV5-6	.	CASSPRGSTDTQYF	TGTGCCAGCAGCCCCAGGGGTTCCACAGATACGCAGTATTTT
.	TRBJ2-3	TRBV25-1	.	CASSEYSRGFTDTQYF	TGTGCCAGCAGTGAATATTCACGGGGATTCACAGATACGCAGTATTTT
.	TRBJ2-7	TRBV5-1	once	CASSLLGTALWEQYF	TGCGCCAGCAGCTTGTTGGGGACCGCGTTGTGGGAGCAGTACTTC
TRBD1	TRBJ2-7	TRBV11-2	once	CASSLGGTGGGDEQYF	TGTGCCAGCAGCTTGGGGGGAACAGGGGGAGGCGACGAGCAGTACTTC
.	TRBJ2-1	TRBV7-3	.	CASSPGSAVSSYNEQFF	TGTGCCAGCAGCCCAGGGTCTGCGGTTAGCTCCTACAATGAGCAGTTCTTC
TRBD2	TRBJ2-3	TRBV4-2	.	CASSQEHSSGLTDTQYF	TGTGCCAGCAGCCAAGAACACAGTAGCGGGCTCACAGATACGCAGTATTTT